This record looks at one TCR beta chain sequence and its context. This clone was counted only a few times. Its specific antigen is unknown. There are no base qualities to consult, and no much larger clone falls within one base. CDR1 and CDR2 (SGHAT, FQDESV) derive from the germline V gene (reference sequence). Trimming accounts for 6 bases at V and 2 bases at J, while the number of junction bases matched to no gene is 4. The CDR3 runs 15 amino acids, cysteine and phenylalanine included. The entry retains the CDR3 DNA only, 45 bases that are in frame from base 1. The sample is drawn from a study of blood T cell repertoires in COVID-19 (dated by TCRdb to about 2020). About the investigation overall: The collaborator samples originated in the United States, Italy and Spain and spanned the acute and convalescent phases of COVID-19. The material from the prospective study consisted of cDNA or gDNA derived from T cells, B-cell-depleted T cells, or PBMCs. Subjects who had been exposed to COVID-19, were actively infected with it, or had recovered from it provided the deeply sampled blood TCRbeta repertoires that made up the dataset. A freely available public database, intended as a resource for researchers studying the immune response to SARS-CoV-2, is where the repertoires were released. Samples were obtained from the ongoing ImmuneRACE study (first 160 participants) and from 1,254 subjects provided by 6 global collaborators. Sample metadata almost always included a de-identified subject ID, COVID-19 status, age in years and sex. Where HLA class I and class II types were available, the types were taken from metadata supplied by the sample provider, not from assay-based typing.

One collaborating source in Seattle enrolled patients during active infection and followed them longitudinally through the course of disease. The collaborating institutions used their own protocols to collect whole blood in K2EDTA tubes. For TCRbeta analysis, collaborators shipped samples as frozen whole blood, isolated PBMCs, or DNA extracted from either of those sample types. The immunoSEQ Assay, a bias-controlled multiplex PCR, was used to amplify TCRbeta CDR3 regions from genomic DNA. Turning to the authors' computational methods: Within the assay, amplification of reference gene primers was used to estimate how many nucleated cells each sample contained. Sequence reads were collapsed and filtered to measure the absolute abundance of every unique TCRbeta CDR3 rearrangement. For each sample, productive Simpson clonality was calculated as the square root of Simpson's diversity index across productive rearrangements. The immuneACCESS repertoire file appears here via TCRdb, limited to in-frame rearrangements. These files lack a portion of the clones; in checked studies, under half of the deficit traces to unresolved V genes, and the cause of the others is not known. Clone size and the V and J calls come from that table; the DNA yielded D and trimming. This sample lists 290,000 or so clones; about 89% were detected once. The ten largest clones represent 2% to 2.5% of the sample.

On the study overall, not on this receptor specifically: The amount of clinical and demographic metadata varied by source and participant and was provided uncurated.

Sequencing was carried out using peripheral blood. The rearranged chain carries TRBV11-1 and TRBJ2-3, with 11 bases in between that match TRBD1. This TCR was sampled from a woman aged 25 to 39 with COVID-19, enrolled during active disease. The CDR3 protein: CASSSGQGATDTQYF. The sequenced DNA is TGTGCCAGCAGTTCAGGACAGGGGGCCACAGATACGCAGTATTTT.